The 2 T cell receptor beta chains presented below share a single source sample, sequenced in a study of control samples from healthy donors and cancer patients. Clones were read by immunoSEQ multiplex PCR, and TCRdb kept only the in-frame ones, dropping some. Among more than 120,000 clones listed, more than 85% were seen once. The sample consisted of blood. Receptors were obtained from a young man in good health.

This chain links TRBV19 with TRBJ1-1; D is unclear. The germline CDR1 and CDR2 sequences are LNHDA and SQIVND (reference sequence). The V and J ends lost 3 bases and 5 bases respectively, with 13 bases between them. This CDR3 contains 14 residues. The chain's CDR3 is CASSISLETTEAFF. As DNA, the CDR3 is TGTGCCAGTAGTATTTCCCTGGAAACGACTGAAGCTTTCTTT.

In DNA, the CDR3 is TGTGCCAGCAATACGGGACAGACTAACTATGGCTACACCTTC. As protein: CASNTGQTNYGYTF. V usage is TRBV2 and J usage is TRBJ1-2; 7 bases agree with TRBD1. This CDR3 has 14 residues. Germline trimming cut 7 bases from V and 0 bases from J; bases unmatched to any gene: 5. CDR1 and CDR2 from the germline V gene are SNHLY and FYNNEI.